This T cell receptor beta chain derives from a study of regulatory T cells in long-lasting Graves disease. Study-wide findings and caveats: With persistent disease, TRBV28, TRBJ1-2 and TRBJ2-5 were the favored segments. Clonotypes that were public and shared totalled about 2,500 in persistent patients versus around 970 in new patients.

This clonotype has at least ten counts. Its antigen is unknown. Assembly of TCR beta libraries relied on iRepertoire HTBI primers together with Arm-PCR of CDR3 regions. Study processing details: Samples collectively showed 62 TRBV and approximately 15 TRBJ segments. TCRdb re-called the multiplex PCR reads with MiXCR, one entry per CDR3 protein. The V and J calls follow TCRdb's processing rather than the paper's. The sample has around 400,000 distinct CDR3 sequences, roughly 15% seen once. Time point meaning: newly diagnosed GD, antithyroid drugs for less than 3 months. With RNA extracted from PBMCs as input, the TCR library was made. CDR3 length: 16 amino acids. Between the trimmed V and J ends, which lost 4 bases and 1 base, there was a span of 11 bases. CDR1 is SGHTA, CDR2 FQGTGA, per germline.

The material sequenced was peripheral blood mononuclear cells (PBMCs), taken at new diagnosis, from a patient treated with antithyroid drugs. This chain joins TRBV7-3 and TRBJ2-6; D may be TRBD1 (6 bases). The receptor was isolated from a female donor with Graves disease. CDR3 region: CASSSGQTSGANVLTF. The CDR3 DNA reads TGTGCCAGCAGCTCCGGACAGACTTCTGGGGCCAACGTCCTGACTTTC.